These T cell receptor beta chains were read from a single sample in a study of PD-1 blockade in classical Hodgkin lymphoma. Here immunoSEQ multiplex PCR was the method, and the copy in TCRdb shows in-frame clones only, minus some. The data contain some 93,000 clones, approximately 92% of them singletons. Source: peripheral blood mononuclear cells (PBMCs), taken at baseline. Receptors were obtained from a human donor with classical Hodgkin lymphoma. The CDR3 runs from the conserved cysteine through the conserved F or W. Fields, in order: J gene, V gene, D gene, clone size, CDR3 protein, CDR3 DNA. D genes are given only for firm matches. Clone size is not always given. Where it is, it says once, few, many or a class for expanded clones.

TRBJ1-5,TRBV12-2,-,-,CASRLIRGTGVNQPQHF,TGTGCAAGTCGCTTAATAAGGGGGACAGGGGTAAATCAGCCCCAGCATTTT
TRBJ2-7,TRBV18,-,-,CASSPGGYEQYF,TGTGCCAGCTCACCAGGGGGCTACGAGCAGTACTTC
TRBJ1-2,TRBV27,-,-,CASGDYTNYGYTF,TGTGCCAGCGGCGACTACACGAACTATGGCTACACCTTC
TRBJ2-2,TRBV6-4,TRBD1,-,CASRQGSGELFF,TGTGCCAGCCGACAGGGGTCCGGGGAGCTGTTTTTT
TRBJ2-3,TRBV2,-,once,CASRDRLAQYF,TGTGCCAGCCGCGACAGGCTAGCGCAGTATTTT
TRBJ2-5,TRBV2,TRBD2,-,CASRGAIAGERIRKETQYF,TGTGCCAGCAGGGGGGCAATAGCGGGAGAAAGAATAAGGAAAGAGACCCAGTACTTC
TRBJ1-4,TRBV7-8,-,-,CASALGSLYYEKLFF,TGTGCCAGCGCCCTCGGGAGTCTCTACTACGAAAAACTGTTTTTT
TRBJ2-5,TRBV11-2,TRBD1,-,CASSLDRGAQRAQYF,TGTGCCAGCAGCTTGGACAGGGGGGCCCAAAGGGCCCAGTACTTC
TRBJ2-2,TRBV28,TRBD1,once,CASSRTGGATGELFF,TGTGCCAGCAGCCGAACAGGGGGCGCGACCGGGGAGCTGTTTTTT
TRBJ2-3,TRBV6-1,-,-,CASSSLGWSTDTQYF,TGTGCCAGCAGTAGTTTAGGGTGGAGCACAGATACGCAGTATTTT
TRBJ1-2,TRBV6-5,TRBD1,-,CASSYDATGGNGYTF,TGTGCCAGCAGTTACGACGCCACAGGGGGTAATGGCTACACCTTC
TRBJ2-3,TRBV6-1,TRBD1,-,CASSEWTGATDTQYF,TGTGCCAGCAGTGAATGGACAGGGGCCACAGATACGCAGTATTTT
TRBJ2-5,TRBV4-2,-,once,CASSQARFGETQYF,TGTGCCAGCAGCCAAGCGAGGTTCGGAGAGACCCAGTACTTC
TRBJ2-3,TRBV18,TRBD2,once,CASSPLSAGGPTDTQYF,TGTGCCAGCTCACCACTTTCCGCGGGAGGGCCCACAGATACGCAGTATTTT
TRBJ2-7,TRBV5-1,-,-,CASSLEGLVGYEQYF,TGCGCCAGCAGCTTAGAAGGGTTGGTCGGCTACGAGCAGTACTTC
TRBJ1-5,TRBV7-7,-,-,CASSLRGNSNQPQHF,TGTGCTAGCAGCCTCAGGGGAAATAGCAATCAGCCCCAGCATTTT
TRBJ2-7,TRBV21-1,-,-,CVSRKREASYEQYF,TGTGTCTCCCGGAAAAGGGAGGCCTCCTACGAGCAGTACTTC
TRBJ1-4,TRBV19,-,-,CASSPSSAGEKLFF,TGTGCCAGTAGTCCGAGTAGTGCGGGTGAAAAACTGTTTTTT
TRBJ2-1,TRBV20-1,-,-,CSARRVNEQFF,TGCAGTGCTAGACGCGTCAATGAGCAGTTCTTC
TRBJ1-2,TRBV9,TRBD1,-,CASSVDRGAHGYTF,TGTGCCAGCAGCGTAGACAGGGGAGCCCATGGCTACACCTTC
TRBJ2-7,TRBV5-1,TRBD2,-,CASSPSGTSGSGDYYEQYF,TGCGCCAGCAGCCCATCCGGGACTAGCGGGAGTGGCGACTACTACGAGCAGTACTTC
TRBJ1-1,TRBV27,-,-,CASSFTGINTEAFF,TGTGCCAGCAGTTTCACAGGGATAAACACTGAAGCTTTCTTT